This T cell receptor beta chain was identified during a study of blood T cell repertoires in COVID-19. Study summary: The United States, Italy and Spain supplied acute and convalescent COVID-19 samples. The analysed material was cDNA or gDNA that came from T cells, B-cell-depleted T cells, or PBMCs.

Study processing details: Estimation of nucleated cell counts relied on the amplification of reference gene primers. TCRdb's copy holds only in-frame clones and misses some; the assay was immunoSEQ multiplex PCR. V and J calls and clone size come straight from that table; D and trimming were deduced from the DNA. The sample holds roughly 55,000 clones, just over 85% seen once. V lost 1 base, J lost 3 bases, and 9 bases lay in between. Germline CDR1 and CDR2: SGHNT and YENEEA. This CDR3 region has 14 residues. This receptor was identified in a man aged 70 or older with active COVID-19. Material for sequencing was peripheral blood. The chain employs TRBV11-3 and TRBJ2-5, with TRBD2 as a possible D gene (6 bases). CDR3 residues: CASSLVPGEETQYF. The CDR3 region has the DNA TGTGCCAGCAGCTTAGTTCCGGGAGAAGAGACCCAGTACTTC.